The T cell receptor beta chain under discussion was sequenced for a study of T cell responses to AZD1222 COVID-19 vaccine. The study, taken as a whole, reports: Spike as a whole was targeted by vaccine-associated CD4 TCRs, dominant at 160-218 and 743-854. The peak T cell response came first, and repertoires were sampled only after it.

Turning to this clone: Its antigen remains unknown.

Clones were sequenced by immunoSEQ multiplex PCR, and TCRdb holds only the in-frame ones, with some missing. The top ten hold roughly 4% of the sample, which has roughly 30,000 clones, around 78% seen once. Recipients boosted at about 4 weeks or about 12 weeks are pooled. The receptor's source is an adult who received the AZD1222 COVID-19 vaccine. The material was peripheral blood, obtained 28 days after the second AZD1222 dose.

The CDR3 DNA reads as TGTGCCAGTGGAATAACGGGAGGTGGAGAGACCCAGTACTTC. Its protein product is CASGITGGGETQYF. V gene TRBV19 combines with J gene TRBJ2-5, with TRBD2 matching over 7 bases. In germline, CDR1 is LNHDA, CDR2 SQIVND (reference sequence). The CDR3 sequence is 14 residues long. V trimming: 8 bases; J trimming: 4 bases; junction bases outside the gene matches: 10.